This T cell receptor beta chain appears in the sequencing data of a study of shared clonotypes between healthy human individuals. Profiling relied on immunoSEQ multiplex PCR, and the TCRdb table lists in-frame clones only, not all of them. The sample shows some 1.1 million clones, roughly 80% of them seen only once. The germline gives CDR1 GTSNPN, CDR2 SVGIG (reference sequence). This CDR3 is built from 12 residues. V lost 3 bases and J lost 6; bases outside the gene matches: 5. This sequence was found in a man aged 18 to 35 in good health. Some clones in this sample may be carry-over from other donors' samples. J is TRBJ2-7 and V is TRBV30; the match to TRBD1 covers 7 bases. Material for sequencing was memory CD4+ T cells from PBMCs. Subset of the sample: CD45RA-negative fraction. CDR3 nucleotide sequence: TGTGCCTGGAGGTGGGACAGTGGCGAGCAGTACTTC. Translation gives CAWRWDSGEQYF.